Each of the 8 T cell receptor beta chains below was sequenced from the same sample in a study of shared clonotypes between healthy human individuals. Sequenced by immunoSEQ multiplex PCR; TCRdb stores in-frame clones only, minus some. This table has 2 million to 2.5 million clones, 85% to 95% appearing once. Positive CCR7 selection of CD45RO-negative cells yielded the naive CD8 cells, and terminally differentiated effector memory CD45RA+ cells were excluded. The sample was naive CD8+ T cells from PBMCs. Every receptor here comes from a man between 18 and 35 years old in good health. Some clones in this sample may be carry-over from other donors' samples.

V is TRBV7-8 and J is TRBJ1-2; 10 bases are a match to TRBD1. J was trimmed by 4 bases and V by 2 bases; bases with no gene match: 7. From germline, CDR1 is SGHVS and CDR2 FQNEAQ. The CDR3 extends over 16 amino acids. The CDR3 loop reads CASSLLKTGGIYGYTF. Here the CDR3 DNA reads TGTGCCAGCAGCTTATTAAAGACAGGGGGCATCTATGGCTACACCTTC.

The J gene is TRBJ1-2, the V gene TRBV27, with D tentatively TRBD1 (5 bases). The germline V gene encodes CDR1 MNHEY and CDR2 SMNVEV (reference sequence). Trimming left V 6 bases short and J 8 bases short, with 16 bases between. The CDR3 contains 13 residues. CDR3: CASSWDVGEGYTF. DNA for the CDR3: TGTGCCAGCAGCTGGGACGTGGGGGAGGGCTACACCTTC.

This chain joins TRBV4-1 and TRBJ2-2; 7 bases fit TRBD1. Germline assignment: CDR1 MGHRA and CDR2 YSYEKL. The CDR3 has 16 residues. The ends lost 3 bases at V and 4 bases at J; junction bases unmatched: 8. This CDR3 is CASSHRQGPPTGELFF. The CDR3, as DNA: TGCGCCAGCAGCCACAGACAGGGTCCCCCCACCGGGGAGCTGTTTTTT.

The table lists this clone with a count of one. This chain joins TRBV30 and TRBJ2-5; possibly TRBD2 for D (6 bases). The assigned J gene may be wrong: the sequence end matches TRBJ2-7 better. The CDR3 is 13 residues long. CDR1 is GTSNPN, CDR2 SVGIG, per germline (reference sequence). The CDR3 protein is CAWSLGGMNEQYF. In nucleotides, the CDR3 is TGTGCCTGGTCCTTGGGGGGTATGAACGAGCAGTACTTC.

The rearrangement joins TRBV29-1 to TRBJ2-2; D unclear. The germline V gene has CDR1 SQVTM and CDR2 ANQGSEA. V was shortened by 5 bases and J by 4 bases, with 8 bases between the two germline ends. The CDR3 has 12 amino acids. Here the CDR3 reads CSVLVPTGELFF. In nucleotides, the CDR3 is TGCAGCGTTTTGGTCCCCACCGGGGAGCTGTTTTTT.

The chain carries TRBV4-1 and TRBJ1-1, with no clear D. V was clipped by 4 bases and J by 0 bases, with 9 bases between them. Per the germline V gene, CDR1 is MGHRA and CDR2 is YSYEKL. This CDR3 is 14 amino acids long. CDR3: CASSPGVVNTEAFF. DNA of the CDR3: TGCGCCAGCAGCCCAGGTGTGGTGAACACTGAAGCTTTCTTT.

This chain joins TRBV7-9 and TRBJ1-2, with a weak D call TRBD1 (6 bases). Trimming removed 4 bases from V and 1 base from J, with 19 bases in between. CDR1 is SEHNR, CDR2 FQNEAQ, per germline (reference sequence). The CDR3 consists of 17 residues. As DNA, the CDR3 is TGTGCCAGCAGCTCGGGGGCGGAGAACTCACTTAACTATGGCTACACCTTC. Translation: CASSSGAENSLNYGYTF.

CDR3 sequence reads: CASSLLGLWNTEAFF. For the CDR3, the DNA is TGTGCCAGCAGCTTACTTGGCCTCTGGAACACTGAAGCTTTCTTT. The chain couples TRBV7-8 to TRBJ1-1; D unclear. Germline-derived CDR1 and CDR2 are SGHVS and FQNEAQ. The CDR3 is made up of 15 amino acids. With 2 bases removed from V and 1 base from J, the gap between germline ends came to 11 bases.